The rows below give T cell receptor beta chains drawn from one sample of a study of blood T cell repertoires in COVID-19. Clones were sequenced by immunoSEQ multiplex PCR, and TCRdb holds only the in-frame ones, with some missing. The sample contains roughly 71,000 clones, roughly 85% of which appear only once. Sequencing was carried out using peripheral blood. These receptors came from a man aged 50 to 59 with acute or convalescent COVID-19. The CDR3 runs from the conserved cysteine through the conserved F or W. The D gene is left open where the match is weak. Clone size, where shown, is once, few, many, or a class for clones that have expanded.

cdr3_length j_call clone_size d_call v_call cdr3_aa cdr3_nt
15 TRBJ2-7 few TRBD1 TRBV7-6 CASRSDRGKVGEQYF TGTGCCAGCAGAAGTGACAGGGGGAAGGTGGGCGAGCAGTACTTC
17 TRBJ1-2 NA NA TRBV7-9 CASSSLARGQGDYGYTF TGTGCCAGCAGCTCCCTGGCCAGGGGACAAGGGGACTATGGCTACACCTTC
15 TRBJ2-7 NA NA TRBV19 CASSVGGGSSYEQYF TGTGCCAGTAGCGTCGGGGGTGGAAGTAGCTACGAGCAGTACTTC
15 TRBJ1-2 NA NA TRBV6-5 CASSYSEGGYYGYTF TGTGCCAGCAGTTACTCCGAGGGAGGGTACTATGGCTACACCTTC
15 TRBJ2-1 NA NA TRBV7-9 CASSYRGAPDDEQFF TGTGCCAGCAGCTACCGGGGGGCCCCGGATGATGAGCAGTTCTTC
14 TRBJ2-2 NA NA TRBV18 CASSQGSGNGELFF TGTGCCAGCTCACAGGGATCGGGAAACGGGGAGCTGTTTTTT
13 TRBJ1-5 NA TRBD1 TRBV5-6 CASRPQGNQPQHF TGTGCCAGCAGACCACAGGGGAATCAGCCCCAGCATTTT
15 TRBJ2-5 NA NA TRBV7-3 CASSFIGGRQETQYF TGTGCCAGCAGCTTTATCGGGGGGCGTCAAGAGACCCAGTACTTC
15 TRBJ1-1 NA TRBD1 TRBV6-5 CASSRWTGGNTEAFF TGTGCCAGCAGTAGATGGACAGGGGGGAACACTGAAGCTTTCTTT
14 TRBJ2-1 NA TRBD2 TRBV6-5 CASSSSPSSGSAFF TGTGCCAGCAGTTCTTCCCCGAGTAGCGGGAGTGCGTTCTTC
11 TRBJ2-1 once NA TRBV10-1 CASKIRNEQFF TGCGCCAGCAAAATTCGCAATGAGCAGTTCTTC
13 TRBJ2-5 NA NA TRBV7-2 CASSLDSQETQYF TGTGCCAGCAGCTTGGACAGCCAAGAGACCCAGTACTTC
16 TRBJ1-1 NA TRBD1 TRBV11-1 CASSFEKGARNTEAFF TGTGCCAGCAGCTTCGAGAAGGGGGCAAGGAACACTGAAGCTTTCTTT
15 TRBJ2-5 once NA TRBV3-1/TRBV3-2 CASSQDIGSEETQYF TGTGCCAGCAGCCAAGATATAGGCAGCGAAGAGACCCAGTACTTC
14 TRBJ1-1 few NA TRBV3-1/TRBV3-2 CASSQGWGDTEAFF TGTGCCAGCAGCCAGGGATGGGGGGACACTGAAGCTTTCTTT
16 TRBJ2-1 NA TRBD1 TRBV7-6 CASSPLGTGGDNEQFF TGTGCCAGCAGCCCCCTCGGGACAGGGGGAGACAATGAGCAGTTCTTC
16 TRBJ2-2 few TRBD1 TRBV9 CASSVAGTGYTGELFF TGTGCCAGCAGCGTAGCGGGGACAGGGTACACCGGGGAGCTGTTTTTT
15 TRBJ1-6 once TRBD1 TRBV25-1 CASSEWGQGDSPLHF TGTGCCAGCAGTGAATGGGGACAGGGAGACTCACCCCTCCACTTT
15 TRBJ2-1 NA NA TRBV19 CASGSAQYSNNEQFF TGTGCCAGTGGAAGCGCGCAGTACTCAAACAATGAGCAGTTCTTC
14 TRBJ2-2 NA NA TRBV6-5 CASTHSRDTGELFF TGTGCCAGCACACACTCGAGGGACACCGGGGAGCTGTTTTTT
15 TRBJ1-5 few TRBD1 TRBV19 CASSIWTGDNQPQHF TGTGCCAGTAGTATATGGACAGGGGATAATCAGCCCCAGCATTTT
14 TRBJ2-7 NA TRBD1 TRBV5-1 CASSLDRGSGEQYF TGCGCCAGCAGCTTGGACAGGGGGAGTGGGGAGCAGTACTTC
15 TRBJ2-3 NA TRBD1 TRBV2 CASNWDRASTDTQYF TGTGCCAGCAATTGGGACAGGGCTAGCACAGATACGCAGTATTTT
15 TRBJ2-1 few NA TRBV3-1/TRBV3-2 CASSQDLLAYNEQFF TGTGCCAGCAGCCAAGATTTACTAGCCTACAATGAGCAGTTCTTC
18 TRBJ1-4 once TRBD1 TRBV5-1 CASSLSPGTGGTNEKLFF TGCGCCAGCAGCTTGTCTCCCGGGACAGGGGGTACAAATGAAAAACTGTTTTTT
14 TRBJ1-3 NA NA TRBV7-8 CASRPGRAGNTIYF TGTGCCAGCAGACCGGGGAGGGCGGGAAACACCATATATTTT
14 TRBJ2-5 NA TRBD1 TRBV13 CASSFQGAGETQYF TGTGCCAGCAGCTTCCAGGGGGCCGGGGAGACCCAGTACTTC
15 TRBJ2-3 NA TRBD2 TRBV19 CASSIKVAGGNTQYF TGTGCCAGTAGTATTAAGGTAGCGGGTGGGAATACGCAGTATTTT
14 TRBJ2-2 NA NA TRBV11-2 CASSLGGWTGELFF TGTGCCAGCAGCTTAGGAGGGTGGACCGGGGAGCTGTTTTTT
17 TRBJ2-3 NA TRBD2 TRBV7-6 CASSLAQTSGGADTQYF TGTGCCAGCAGCTTAGCCCAGACTAGCGGGGGGGCAGATACGCAGTATTTT
14 TRBJ1-2 NA NA TRBV30 CAWSVRRVTGGYTF TGTGCCTGGAGTGTACGGAGGGTGACGGGCGGCTACACCTTC
15 TRBJ1-2 NA TRBD1 TRBV6-1 CASRQLQDRGNGYTF TGTGCCAGCAGACAATTACAGGACAGGGGGAATGGCTACACCTTC
15 TRBJ2-3 NA TRBD2 TRBV5-4 CASSPGTSVTDTQYF TGTGCCAGCAGCCCCGGGACTAGCGTCACAGATACGCAGTATTTT
12 TRBJ2-5 NA TRBD2 TRBV12-3/TRBV12-4 CASLGGAETQYF TGTGCCAGCCTCGGGGGGGCAGAGACCCAGTACTTC
14 TRBJ1-5 once TRBD1 TRBV28 CASRVRTGWQPQHF TGTGCCAGCAGGGTCCGGACAGGGTGGCAGCCCCAGCATTTT
16 TRBJ1-6 few NA TRBV5-8 CASSLVVETDHSPLHF TGTGCCAGCAGCCTAGTAGTAGAGACTGACCATTCACCCCTCCACTTT
14 TRBJ2-3 few NA TRBV3-1/TRBV3-2 CASSQHRDTDTQYF TGTGCCAGCAGCCAACACAGGGACACAGATACGCAGTATTTT
16 TRBJ1-2 once TRBD1 TRBV4-1 CASSQERAGGADGYTF TGCGCCAGCAGCCAAGAAAGGGCAGGGGGCGCAGATGGCTACACCTTC
15 TRBJ1-6 NA NA TRBV12-5 CASGLGTASWSPLHF TGTGCTAGTGGTTTGGGGACAGCCTCTTGGTCACCCCTCCACTTT
15 TRBJ2-7 NA NA TRBV4-1 CASSHESYRAGEQYF TGCGCCAGCAGCCATGAATCATACAGGGCCGGAGAGCAGTACTTC
15 TRBJ1-4 NA NA TRBV5-8 CASSLRGTANEKLFF TGTGCCAGCAGCCTGAGAGGGACTGCCAATGAAAAACTGTTTTTT